This TCR beta chain was recorded in a study of OX40 agonist ivuxolimab in advanced cancers. Study summary: People who had prior anti-PD-1, anti-PD-L1 or anti-CTLA-4 therapy could take part, and under 50% had some.

This table comes from immunoSEQ multiplex PCR, and its TCRdb copy is limited to in-frame clones, with some not included. Among tens of thousands of clones listed, around 79% were seen once. Study results and limitations: In a subset of nonresponders, normalized T-cell clonal expansion was also low.

Trimming removed 0 bases from V and 2 bases from J, with 10 bases in between. Germline assignment: CDR1 LGHNA and CDR2 YNFKEQ. CDR3 size: 15 residues. In the case of this clone: Its matching antigen is unknown.

Sequencing used CD4+ or CD8+ T cells sorted from blood, obtained in a trial of the OX40 agonist ivuxolimab. V and J are TRBV4-2 and TRBJ1-2; TRBD1 might be the D (5 bases). This receptor was identified in an adult with an advanced solid tumor such as melanoma, head and neck, liver or kidney cancer. The CDR3 protein is CASSQDWRDNYGYTF. CDR3 coding DNA: TGTGCCAGCAGCCAAGATTGGAGGGACAACTATGGCTACACCTTC.